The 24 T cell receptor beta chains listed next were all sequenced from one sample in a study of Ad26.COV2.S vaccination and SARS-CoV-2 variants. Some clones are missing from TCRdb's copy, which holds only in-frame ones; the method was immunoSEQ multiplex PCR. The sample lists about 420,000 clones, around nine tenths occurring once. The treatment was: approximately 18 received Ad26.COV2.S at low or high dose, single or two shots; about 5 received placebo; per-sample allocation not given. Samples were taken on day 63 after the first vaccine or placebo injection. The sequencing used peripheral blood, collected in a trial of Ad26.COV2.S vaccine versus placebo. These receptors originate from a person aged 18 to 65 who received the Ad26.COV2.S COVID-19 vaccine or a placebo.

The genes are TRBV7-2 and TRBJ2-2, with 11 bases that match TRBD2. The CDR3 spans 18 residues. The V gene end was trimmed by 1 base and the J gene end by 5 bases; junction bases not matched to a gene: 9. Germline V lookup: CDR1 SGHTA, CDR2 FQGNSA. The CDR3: CASSLVLAGGGTTGELFF. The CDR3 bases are TGTGCCAGCAGCTTAGTCCTAGCGGGGGGAGGTACGACCGGGGAGCTGTTTTTT.

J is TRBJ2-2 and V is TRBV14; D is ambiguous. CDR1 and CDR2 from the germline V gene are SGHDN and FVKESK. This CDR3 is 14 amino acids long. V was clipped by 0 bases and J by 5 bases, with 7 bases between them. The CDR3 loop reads CASSQDKVTGELFF. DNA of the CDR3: TGTGCCAGCAGCCAAGATAAAGTGACCGGGGAGCTGTTTTTT.

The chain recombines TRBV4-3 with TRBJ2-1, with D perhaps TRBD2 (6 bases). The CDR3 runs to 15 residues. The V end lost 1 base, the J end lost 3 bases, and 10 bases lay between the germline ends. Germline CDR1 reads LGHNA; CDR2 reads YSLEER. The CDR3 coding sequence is TGCGCCAGCAGCCAAGTACTGGGACTCTACAATGAGCAGTTCTTC. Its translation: CASSQVLGLYNEQFF.

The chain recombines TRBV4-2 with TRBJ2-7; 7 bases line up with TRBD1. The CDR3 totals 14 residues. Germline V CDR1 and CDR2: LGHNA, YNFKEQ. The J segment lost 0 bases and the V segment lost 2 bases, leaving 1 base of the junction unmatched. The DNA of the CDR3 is TGTGCCAGCAGCCAAAGGACAGGCTCCTACGAGCAGTACTTC. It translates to CASSQRTGSYEQYF.

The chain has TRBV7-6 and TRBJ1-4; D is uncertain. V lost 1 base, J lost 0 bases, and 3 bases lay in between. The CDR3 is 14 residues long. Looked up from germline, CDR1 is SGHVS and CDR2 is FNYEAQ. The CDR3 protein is CASSLVSTNEKLFF. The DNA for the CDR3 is TGTGCCAGCAGCTTAGTTTCAACTAATGAAAAACTGTTTTTT. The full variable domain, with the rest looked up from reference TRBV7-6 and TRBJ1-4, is GAGVSQSPRYKVTKRGQDVALRCDPISGHVSLYWYRQALGQGPEFLTYFNYEAQQDKSGLPNDRFSAERPEGSISTLTIQRTEQRDSAMYRCASSLVSTNEKLFFGSGTQLSVL.

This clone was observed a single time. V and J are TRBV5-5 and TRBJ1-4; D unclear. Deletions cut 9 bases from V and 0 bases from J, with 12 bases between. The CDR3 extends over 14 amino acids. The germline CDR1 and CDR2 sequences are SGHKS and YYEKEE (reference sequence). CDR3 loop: CATQRAATNEKLFF. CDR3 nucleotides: TGTGCCACACAAAGGGCAGCAACTAATGAAAAACTGTTTTTT.

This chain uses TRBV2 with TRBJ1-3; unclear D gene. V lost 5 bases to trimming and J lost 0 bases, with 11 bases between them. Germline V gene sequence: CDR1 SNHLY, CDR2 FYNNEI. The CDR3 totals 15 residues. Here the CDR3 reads CASSLGLTSGNTIYF. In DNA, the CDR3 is TGTGCCAGCAGTCTCGGACTAACCTCTGGAAACACCATATATTTT.

The CDR3 DNA sequence: TGTGCCAGCAGCCCCCGGGACGGTTCCTACGAGCAGTACTTC. Its protein is CASSPRDGSYEQYF. The chain couples TRBV7-9 to TRBJ2-7, with D perhaps matching TRBD1 or TRBD2 (5 bases each). V lost 5 bases and J lost 1, with 12 bases in between. The CDR3 length is 14 residues. Germline V CDR1 and CDR2: SEHNR, FQNEAQ (reference sequence).

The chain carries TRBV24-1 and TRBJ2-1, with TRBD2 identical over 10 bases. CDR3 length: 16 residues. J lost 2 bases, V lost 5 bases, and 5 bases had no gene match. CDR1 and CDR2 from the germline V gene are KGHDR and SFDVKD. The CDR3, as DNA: TGTGCCACCAGTGCTCTAGCGGGGGTCGCCTACAATGAGCAGTTCTTC. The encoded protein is CATSALAGVAYNEQFF.

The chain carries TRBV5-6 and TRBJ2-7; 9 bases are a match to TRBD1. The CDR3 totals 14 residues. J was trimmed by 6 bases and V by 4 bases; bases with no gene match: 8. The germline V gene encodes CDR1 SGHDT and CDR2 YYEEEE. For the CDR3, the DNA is TGTGCCAGCAGCCCGGTCGGACAGGGGACCGAGCAGTACTTC. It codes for CASSPVGQGTEQYF. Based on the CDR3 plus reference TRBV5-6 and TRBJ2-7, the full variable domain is DAGVTQSPTHLIKTRGQQVTLRCSPKSGHDTVSWYQQALGQGPQFIFQYYEEEERQRGNFPDRFSGHQFPNYSSELNVNALLLGDSALYLCASSPVGQGTEQYFGPGTRLTVT.

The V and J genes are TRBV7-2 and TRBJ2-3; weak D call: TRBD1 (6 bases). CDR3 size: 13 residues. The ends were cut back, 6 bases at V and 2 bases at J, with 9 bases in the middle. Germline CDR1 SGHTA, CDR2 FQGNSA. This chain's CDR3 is CASSWDITDTQYF. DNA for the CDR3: TGTGCCAGCAGTTGGGACATCACAGATACGCAGTATTTT.

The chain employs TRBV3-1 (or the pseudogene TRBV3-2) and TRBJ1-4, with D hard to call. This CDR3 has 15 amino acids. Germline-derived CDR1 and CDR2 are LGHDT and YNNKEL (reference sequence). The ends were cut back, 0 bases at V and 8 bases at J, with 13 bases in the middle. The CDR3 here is CASSQDDIGWEKLFF. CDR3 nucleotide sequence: TGTGCCAGCAGCCAAGACGACATAGGTTGGGAAAAACTGTTTTTT.

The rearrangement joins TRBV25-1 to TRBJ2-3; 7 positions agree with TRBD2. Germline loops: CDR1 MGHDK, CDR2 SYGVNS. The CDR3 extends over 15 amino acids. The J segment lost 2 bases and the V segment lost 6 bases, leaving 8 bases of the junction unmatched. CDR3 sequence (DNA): TGTGCCAGCAGACGGTCGGGGGGATCCACAGATACGCAGTATTTT. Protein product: CASRRSGGSTDTQYF.

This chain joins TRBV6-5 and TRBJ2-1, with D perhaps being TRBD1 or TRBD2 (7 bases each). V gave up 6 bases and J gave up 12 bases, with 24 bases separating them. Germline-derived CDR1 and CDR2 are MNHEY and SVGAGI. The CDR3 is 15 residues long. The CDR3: CASRTPGQLPGGQFF. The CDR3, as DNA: TGTGCCAGCAGGACACCGGGACAGCTGCCGGGGGGGCAGTTCTTC.

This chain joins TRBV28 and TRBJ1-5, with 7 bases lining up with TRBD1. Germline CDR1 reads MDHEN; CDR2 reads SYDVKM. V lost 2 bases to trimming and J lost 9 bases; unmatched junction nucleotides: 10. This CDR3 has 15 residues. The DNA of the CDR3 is TGTGCCAGCAGTTTACTGAATAGGGGGCTTGGGCCCCAGCATTTT. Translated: CASSLLNRGLGPQHF.

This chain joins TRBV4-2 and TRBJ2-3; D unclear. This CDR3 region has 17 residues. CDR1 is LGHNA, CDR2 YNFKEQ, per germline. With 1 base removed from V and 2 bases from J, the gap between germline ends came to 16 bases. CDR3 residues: CASSQGRLGTNTDTQYF. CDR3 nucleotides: TGTGCCAGCAGCCAAGGGCGGCTCGGAACGAACACAGATACGCAGTATTTT.

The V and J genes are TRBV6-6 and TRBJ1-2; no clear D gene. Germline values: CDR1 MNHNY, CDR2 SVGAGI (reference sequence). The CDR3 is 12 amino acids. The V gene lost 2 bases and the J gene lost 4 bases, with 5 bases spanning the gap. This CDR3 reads CASSYNPYGYTF. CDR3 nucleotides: TGTGCCAGCAGTTACAACCCCTATGGCTACACCTTC.

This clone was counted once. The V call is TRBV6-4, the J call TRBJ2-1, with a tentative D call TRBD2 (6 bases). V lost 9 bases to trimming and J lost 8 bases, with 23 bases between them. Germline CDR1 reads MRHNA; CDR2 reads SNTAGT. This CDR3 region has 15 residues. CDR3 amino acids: CARTICHGGIYEQFF. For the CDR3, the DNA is TGTGCCAGAACAATTTGCCACGGCGGGATCTATGAGCAGTTCTTC.

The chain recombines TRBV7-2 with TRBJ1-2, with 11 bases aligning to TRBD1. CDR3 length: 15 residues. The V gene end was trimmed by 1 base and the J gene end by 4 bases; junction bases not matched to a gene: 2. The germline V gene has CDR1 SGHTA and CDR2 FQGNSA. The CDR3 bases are TGTGCCAGCAGCTTAGATGGGACAGGGGGCTATGGCTACACCTTC. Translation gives CASSLDGTGGYGYTF.

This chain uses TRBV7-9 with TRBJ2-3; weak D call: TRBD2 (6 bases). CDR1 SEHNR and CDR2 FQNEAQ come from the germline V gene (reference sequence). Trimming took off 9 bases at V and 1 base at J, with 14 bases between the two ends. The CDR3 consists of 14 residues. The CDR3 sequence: CASTGLRGTDTQYF. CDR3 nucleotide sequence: TGTGCCAGTACGGGACTTCGTGGCACAGATACGCAGTATTTT.

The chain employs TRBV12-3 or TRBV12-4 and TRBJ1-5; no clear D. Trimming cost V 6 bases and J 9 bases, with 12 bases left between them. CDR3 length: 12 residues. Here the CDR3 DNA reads TGTGCCAGCAGGACCCTTGGAGGGCCCCAGCATTTT. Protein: CASRTLGGPQHF.

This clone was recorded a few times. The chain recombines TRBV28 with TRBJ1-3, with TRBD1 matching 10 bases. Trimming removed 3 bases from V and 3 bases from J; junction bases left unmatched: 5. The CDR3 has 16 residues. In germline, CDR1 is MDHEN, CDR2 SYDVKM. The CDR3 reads CASSFGQGVYGNTIYF. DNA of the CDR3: TGTGCCAGCAGTTTCGGACAGGGGGTTTATGGAAACACCATATATTTT. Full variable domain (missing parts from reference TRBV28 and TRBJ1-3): DVKVTQSSRYLVKRTGEKVFLECVQDMDHENMFWYRQDPGLGLRLIYFSYDVKMKEKGDIPEGYSVSREKKERFSLILESASTNQTSMYLCASSFGQGVYGNTIYFGEGSWLTVV.

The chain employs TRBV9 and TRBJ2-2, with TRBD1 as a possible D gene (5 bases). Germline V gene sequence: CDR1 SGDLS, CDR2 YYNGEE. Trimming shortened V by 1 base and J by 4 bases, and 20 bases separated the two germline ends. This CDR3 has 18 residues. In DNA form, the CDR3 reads TGTGCCAGCAGCGTAAGTCCCGAAGCCCCTAGGGGCACCGGGGAGCTGTTTTTT. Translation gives CASSVSPEAPRGTGELFF.

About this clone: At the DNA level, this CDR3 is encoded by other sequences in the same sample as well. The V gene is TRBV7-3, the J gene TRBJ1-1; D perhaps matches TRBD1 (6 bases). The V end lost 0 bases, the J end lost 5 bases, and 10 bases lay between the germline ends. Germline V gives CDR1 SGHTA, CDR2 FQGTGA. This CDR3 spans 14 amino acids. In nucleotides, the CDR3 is TGTGCCAGCAGCTTAACAGGGGGGAGGACTGAAGCTTTCTTT. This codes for CASSLTGGRTEAFF.